This paragraph reports one T cell receptor beta chain. The antigen remains undetermined. This sample is part of a study of shared clonotypes between healthy human individuals. Study-wide findings and caveats: Rarefaction showed sorted-subset sequencing was incomplete despite large depth.

The protocol was immunoSEQ multiplex PCR, while the TCRdb copy is restricted to in-frame clones and leaves out a portion. The data hold about 2 million clones, with roughly 95% observed a single time. The naive CD8 subset, CD45RO-negative cells positively selected for CCR7, excluded terminally differentiated effector memory CD45RA+ cells. The CDR3 has 14 residues. V lost 7 bases and J lost 3; bases outside the gene matches: 4. Looked up from germline, CDR1 is MNHEY and CDR2 is SVGAGI. Sequencing used naive CD8+ T cells sorted from blood. The TCR was taken from a man younger than 35 in good health. The chain is built from TRBV6-5 and TRBJ2-3; 10 nucleotides match TRBD1. CDR3 loop: CASKRQGATDTQYF. CDR3 DNA: TGTGCCAGCAAGCGACAGGGGGCGACAGATACGCAGTATTTT.